One sample yielded the 7 T cell receptor beta chains listed below, sequenced in a study of Tregs in tolerant kidney transplant recipients. The method was immunoSEQ multiplex PCR; TCRdb's version includes in-frame clones alone and lacks a portion of them. This listing includes more than 45,000 clones. The sequencing used CD4+ T cells from blood, collected before the transplant. These receptor sequences come from a human donor who received a combined kidney and bone marrow transplant.

About this clone: From the germline J gene comes the end of the CDR3, since the read stops 3 residues before it. The rearrangement joins TRBV5-1 to TRBJ2-7; 7 bases fit TRBD1. CDR3 length: 15 residues. Germline trimming cut 1 base from V and 0 bases from J; bases unmatched to any gene: 4. Germline assignment: CDR1 SGHRS and CDR2 YFSETQ. The covered CDR3 bases are TGCGCCAGCAGCTTGACAGGGGCCAGCTCCTACGAG. This sequence encodes CASSLTGASSYE. The entire CDR3 sequence reads CASSLTGASSYEQYF.

The CDR3 DNA, read in part, is TGTGCCAGCTCACTGTCCGTAAGAGTCGGGACAGGGTTCTTAAAATACGGTGGC. Its translation is CASSLSVRVGTGFLKYGG. The entire CDR3 protein reads CASSLSVRVGTGFLKYGGYTF. The chain carries TRBV18 and TRBJ1-2; 9 bases fit TRBD1. The read gets to within 3 residues of the CDR3 end, and the germline J gene fills in the rest. CDR1 is KGHSH, CDR2 LQKENI, per germline. V dropped 4 bases and J dropped 7; count of bases not matched to a gene: 28. CDR3 length: 21 amino acids.

About this clone itself: The read ends 3 residues before the CDR3 terminus; that terminus is restored from the germline J gene. This sequence joins TRBV7-6 and TRBJ1-5; D unclear. Trimming left V 8 bases short and J 3 bases short, with 11 bases between. Per germline, CDR1 SGHVS and CDR2 FNYEAQ. The CDR3 length is 13 residues. CDR3 sequence: CASGLDANQPQHF. The CDR3 DNA, read in part, is TGTGCCAGCGGACTGGACGCCAATCAGCCC.

Concerning this clone: The CDR3 end is not reached by the read, which stops 3 residues before it; the germline J gene fills it in. This chain links TRBV5-1 with TRBJ1-5, with 9 nucleotides matching TRBD1. V lost 0 bases, J lost 5 bases, and 6 bases stayed unmatched. This CDR3 region has 16 residues. Germline-derived CDR1 and CDR2 are SGHRS and YFSETQ. The part of the CDR3 DNA that was read is TGCGCCAGCAGCTTGGCTCCGGGACAGGGACATCAGCCC. The encoded protein is CASSLAPGQGHQP. The complete CDR3 sequence is CASSLAPGQGHQPQHF.

A note on this clone: The CDR3 goes on 3 residues after the read ends, and that part is filled in from the germline J gene. This chain links TRBV20-1 with TRBJ2-3, with 10 nucleotides matching TRBD2. This CDR3 comprises 15 residues. Per the germline V gene, CDR1 is DFQATT and CDR2 is SNEGSKA (reference sequence). Trimming at V came to 6 bases and at J to 3 bases, leaving 9 bases not matched to a gene. The CDR3 bases that were read are TGCAGTGCCCCCGCCGGGACTAGCGAGACAGATACG. Residues: CSAPAGTSETDT. The entire CDR3 protein reads CSAPAGTSETDTQYF.

Note on this clone: Sequencing ends 3 residues short of the CDR3 end; the germline J gene provides the rest. The V call is TRBV5-1, the J call TRBJ2-1; D is perhaps TRBD2 (5 bases). Trimming removed 5 bases from V and 5 bases from J, with 14 bases in between. Germline V gene lookup returns CDR1 SGHRS and CDR2 YFSETQ. The CDR3 contains 14 residues. The part of the CDR3 DNA that was read is TGCGCCAGCAGGAAGGGCCCGGAGGACAATGAG. Translation gives CASRKGPEDNE. Given in full, the CDR3 is CASRKGPEDNEQFF.

Points on this clone: The sequence runs out 3 residues before the end of the CDR3; the remainder is reconstructed from the germline J gene. V and J are TRBV12-3 or TRBV12-4 and TRBJ1-1; D call uncertain. Trimming removed 7 bases from V and 6 bases from J, with 15 bases in between. CDR3 length: 13 residues. CDR3 sequence reads: CASTYGGFAEAFF. The part of the CDR3 DNA that was read is TGTGCCAGCACCTACGGAGGGTTCGCTGAA.